The TCR beta chain under discussion was sequenced for a study of CXCR3-negative and CXCR3-positive naive CD8 T cells. Overall study context: The total count of TRB reads reached around 130 million, and each library contributed about 1.5 +/- 0.3 million. Broader study findings: Naive cells with CXCR3 showed TRB CDR3s that were more hydrophobic than those in CXCR3-negative naive cells. Both naive subsets showed comparably high diversity, and memory CD8+ cells showed much lower diversity.

The CDR3 totals 16 residues. Investigators sorted each CD8+ T cell subset in triplicate, taking 250,000 to 300,000 cells each time. Details on this clonotype: Its antigen is currently unknown.

UMI labels and 5' RACE were used to prepare the TRB cDNA libraries. With the 5' RACE reads reprocessed, TCRdb shows one record per CDR3 protein and no DNA. The repertoire table contains over 50,000 distinct CDR3 sequences. The specimen was naive CXCR3+ CD8+ T cells from blood. Subset specified: CD45RO-CCR7+CD27+CD95- naive CD8+ T cells expressing CXCR3 (TNR3+). This TCR was sampled from a human donor in good health. Some clones in this sample may be carry-over from other donors' samples. The V gene is TRBV21-1, the J gene TRBJ2-7; the TRBD1 assignment by TCRdb is unverifiable without DNA. TRBV21-1 is a pseudogene segment. CDR3 protein: CASSKDSRGGLYEQYF.